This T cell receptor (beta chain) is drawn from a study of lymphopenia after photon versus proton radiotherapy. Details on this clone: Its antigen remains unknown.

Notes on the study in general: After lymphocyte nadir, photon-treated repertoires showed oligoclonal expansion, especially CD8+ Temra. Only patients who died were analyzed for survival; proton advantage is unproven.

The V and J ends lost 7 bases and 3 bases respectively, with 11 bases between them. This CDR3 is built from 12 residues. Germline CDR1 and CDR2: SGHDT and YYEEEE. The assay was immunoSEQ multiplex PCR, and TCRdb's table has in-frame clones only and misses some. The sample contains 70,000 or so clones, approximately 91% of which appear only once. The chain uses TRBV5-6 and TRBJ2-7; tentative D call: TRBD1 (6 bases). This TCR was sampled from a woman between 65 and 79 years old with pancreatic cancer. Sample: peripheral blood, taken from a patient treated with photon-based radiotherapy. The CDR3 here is CASGQTVYEQYF. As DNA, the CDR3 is TGTGCCAGCGGACAGACCGTCTACGAGCAGTACTTC.